This TCR beta chain was captured in a study of metastatic and nonmetastatic thyroid tumors. Whole-study context: Repertoires of blood and of tissue (tumor or nodule) from malignant and benign thyroid patients were compared. Notes on the study in general: In blood and tumor, TCR beta diversity was reportedly significantly higher in malignant thyroid tumors than in benign nodules.

Authors' data handling: A classifier for distant metastasis in papillary thyroid cancer was constructed using CDR3 differences observed across clinicopathological groups. TCRdb reprocessed the PCR reads via MiXCR. The V and J calls and clone size come from TCRdb's table, not from the authors' own analysis. The profile shows 7,300 or so clones, approximately 35% of them singletons. This CDR3 region has 14 residues. The germline gives CDR1 MNHEY, CDR2 SMNVEV (reference sequence). The germline V and J ends were trimmed by 6 bases and 6 bases, with 14 bases remaining between them. This clone has just a few counts. The antigen is unknown. No treatment of any kind had been given to any patient before thyroid surgery.

The sequenced material came from adjacent normal tissue. The chain is built from TRBV27 and TRBJ1-4; D might be TRBD1 (6 bases). The sequence came from a female donor with papillary thyroid cancer or a benign thyroid nodule (not recorded which). Some clones in this sample may be carry-over from other donors' samples. CDR3 region: CASSLGGLDEKLFF. DNA of the CDR3: TGTGCCAGCAGCTTAGGGGGATTGGATGAAAAACTGTTTTTT.